The entry below describes one T cell receptor beta chain. This entry belongs to a study of blood T cell repertoires in COVID-19. Turning to the study itself: Collection of acute and convalescent COVID-19 samples took place in the United States, Italy and Spain. The analysed material was cDNA or gDNA that came from T cells, B-cell-depleted T cells, or PBMCs.

Trimming took 4 bases from V and 3 from J, leaving 13 bases between them. This CDR3 is built from 15 residues. Germline V gives CDR1 SGHRS, CDR2 YFSETQ. Authors' processing steps: Cell counts per sample came from amplifying reference gene primers. Measured with immunoSEQ multiplex PCR; TCRdb has only the in-frame clones, and not every one. V and J calls and clone size are those listed in that table; D and trimming were worked out from the DNA. The table lists about 70,000 clones, approximately 89% of them singletons, with 5.1% in the top ten. The receptor's source is a man older than 75 with acute or convalescent COVID-19. The chain combines TRBV5-1 with TRBJ2-2, with D possibly being TRBD2 (5 bases). Specimen: peripheral blood. The CDR3 DNA reads TGCGCCAGCAGCAACCTAGCCACCGACACCGGGGAGCTGTTTTTT. Its protein is CASSNLATDTGELFF. Full variable domain (remainder filled in from reference TRBV5-1 and TRBJ2-2): KAGVTQTPRYLIKTRGQQVTLSCSPISGHRSVSWYQQTPGQGLQFLFEYFSETQRNKGNFPGRFSGRQFSNSRSEMNVSTLELGDSALYLCASSNLATDTGELFFGEGSRLTVL.